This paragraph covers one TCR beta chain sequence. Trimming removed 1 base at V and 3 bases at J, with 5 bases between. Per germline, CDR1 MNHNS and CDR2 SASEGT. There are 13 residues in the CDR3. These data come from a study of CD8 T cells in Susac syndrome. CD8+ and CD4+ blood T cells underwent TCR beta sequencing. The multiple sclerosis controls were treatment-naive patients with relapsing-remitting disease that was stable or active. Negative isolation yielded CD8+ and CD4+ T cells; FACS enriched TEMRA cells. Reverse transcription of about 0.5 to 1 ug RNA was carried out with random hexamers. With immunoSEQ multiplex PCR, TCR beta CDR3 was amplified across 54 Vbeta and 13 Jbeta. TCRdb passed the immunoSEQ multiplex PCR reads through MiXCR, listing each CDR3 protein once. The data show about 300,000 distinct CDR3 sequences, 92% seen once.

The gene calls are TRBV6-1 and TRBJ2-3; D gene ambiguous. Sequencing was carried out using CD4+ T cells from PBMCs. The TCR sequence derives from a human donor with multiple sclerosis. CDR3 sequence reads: CASSEVRTDTQYF. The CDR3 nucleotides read TGTGCCAGCAGTGAAGTCCGGACAGATACGCAGTATTTT.